Listed here is a single TCR beta chain. Its antigen is not identified. The data stem from a study of Ad26.COV2.S vaccination and SARS-CoV-2 variants. The wider study: A COV1001 Ad26.COV2.S trial-arm participant provided the sample.

Study-wide points: Total T cell responses, in the TCR breadth and depth analyses, may have been underestimated.

Treatment given: some 20 received Ad26.COV2.S at low or high dose, single or two shots; about 5 received placebo; per-sample allocation not given. On day 63 after the first injection, vaccine and placebo recipients gave samples. Recruitment in Boston yielded a donor of adult age, 18-55 years. What was given as vaccine was an Ad26 vector encoding Wuhan-strain SARS-CoV-2 spike. Data came from immunoSEQ multiplex PCR; TCRdb stores just in-frame clones and leaves some out. The sample carries approximately 420,000 clones, roughly 90% recorded once. Sample: peripheral blood, taken in a trial of Ad26.COV2.S vaccine versus placebo. The receptor comes from a person aged 18-65 years who received the Ad26.COV2.S COVID-19 vaccine or a placebo.

CDR3 nucleotides: TGTGCCAGTAACCGGGGGGATAAGCATGGCTACACCTTC. It yields the protein CASNRGDKHGYTF. V is TRBV19 and J is TRBJ1-2; D is perhaps TRBD1 (5 bases). This CDR3 contains 13 residues. The germline V gene encodes CDR1 LNHDA and CDR2 SQIVND (reference sequence). V was pared by 7 bases and J by 6 bases, with 15 bases between.